The 5 T cell receptor beta chains given below trace back to one sample, sequenced in a study of blood T cell repertoires in COVID-19. The assay was immunoSEQ multiplex PCR, and TCRdb's table has in-frame clones only and misses some. The sample contains about 98,000 clones, about 89% of which appear only once. Sequences were obtained from peripheral blood. All receptors come from a man in his forties or fifties with acute or convalescent COVID-19.

The chain combines TRBV11-2 with TRBJ2-7, with 9 positions matching TRBD1. The germline V gene has CDR1 SGHAT and CDR2 FQNNGV. The CDR3 covers 15 residues. The V and J ends lost 1 base and 2 bases, in that order; junction bases with no gene match: 3. The CDR3 reads CASSLAGQGPYEQYF. The DNA of the CDR3 is TGTGCCAGCAGCTTAGCGGGACAGGGACCCTACGAGCAGTACTTC.

The chain employs TRBV30 and TRBJ1-4; D might be TRBD1 (6 bases). Trimming pared 3 bases from V and 8 bases from J, leaving 16 bases between. The CDR3 consists of 14 residues. CDR1 and CDR2 (germline): GTSNPN, SVGIG (reference sequence). The CDR3 spells CAWRLGGAAEKLFF. CDR3 sequence (DNA): TGTGCCTGGAGGCTTGGGGGCGCCGCCGAAAAACTGTTTTTT.

The chain has TRBV11-2 and TRBJ1-4, with D tentatively TRBD1 (6 bases). The germline gives CDR1 SGHAT, CDR2 FQNNGV. CDR3 length equals 15 residues. The V gene lost 5 bases and the J gene lost 4 bases, with 14 bases spanning the gap. The CDR3 DNA sequence: TGTGCCAGCAGCCGCTATGGACAGCTTAATGAAAAACTGTTTTTT. This codes for CASSRYGQLNEKLFF.

The sample holds a few counts of this clone. This chain links TRBV6-5 with TRBJ1-6; 8 positions match TRBD1. CDR3 length equals 14 residues. Germline assignment: CDR1 MNHEY and CDR2 SVGAGI. V gave up 9 bases and J gave up 0 bases; unmatched junction bases: 1. The CDR3 sequence is CASQGASYNSPLHF. DNA for the CDR3: TGTGCCAGTCAGGGGGCCTCCTATAATTCACCCCTCCACTTT.

This clone has just one count. The chain couples TRBV10-2 to TRBJ1-2; 7 positions match TRBD1. Germline assignment: CDR1 WSHSY and CDR2 SAAADI. The CDR3 length is 18 residues. V shed 4 bases, J shed 4 bases, and the junction held 18 bases outside the gene matches. The CDR3 DNA sequence: TGCGCCAGCAGTGTTAAAGGGGGGAGTCAATCAGGGGGCTATGGCTACACCTTC. Its protein is CASSVKGGSQSGGYGYTF.